The 27 T cell receptor beta chains listed next were all sequenced from one sample in a study of monozygotic twins with cystic fibrosis. Here immunoSEQ multiplex PCR was the method, and the copy in TCRdb shows in-frame clones only, minus some. The profile shows about 17,000 clones, about 96% of them singletons. Sequences were obtained from blood. The receptors stem from a girl aged 2-9 years with cystic fibrosis.

Regarding this clone: The junction and the germline gene differ at one end; a read error may be behind it. CDR3 in DNA: TGTGCTAGCAGCTCTACAAGGGCAGATACGCAGTATTTT. Its translation is CASSSTRADTQYF. The V gene is TRBV7-7, the J gene TRBJ2-3; unclear D gene. CDR3 length: 13 residues. CDR1 is SSHAT, CDR2 FNYEAQ, per germline (reference sequence).

This clone was counted a single time. The chain has TRBV4-1 and TRBJ1-1; no definite D call. The CDR3 covers 14 residues. Germline V lookup: CDR1 MGHRA, CDR2 YSYEKL. The germline V and J ends were trimmed by 9 bases and 1 base, with 15 bases remaining between them. The CDR3 bases are TGCGCCAGGACCAGGTGGGAGACGAACACTGAAGCTTTCTTT. Its translation: CARTRWETNTEAFF.

The chain carries TRBV28 and TRBJ1-2; D gene unclear. The V gene lost 6 bases and the J gene lost 1 base, with 3 bases spanning the gap. The germline gives CDR1 MDHEN, CDR2 SYDVKM. The CDR3 extends over 11 amino acids. CDR3 sequence (DNA): TGTGCCAGCAGGGTTAACTATGGCTACACCTTC. It translates to CASRVNYGYTF.

With respect to this clone: The junction does not match germline at one end; this may be a read error. V usage is TRBV27 and J usage is TRBJ2-1, with 13 bases lining up with TRBD2. The CDR3 is made up of 17 amino acids. Germline V gene lookup returns CDR1 MNHEY and CDR2 SMNVEV (reference sequence). For the CDR3, the DNA is TGTGCCAGCAGTACCGGACTAGCGGGGGCCTCCAACAATGAGCAGTTCTTC. It specifies CASSTGLAGASNNEQFF.

This CDR3 reads CASSYSIFTGELFF. The CDR3, as DNA: TGTGCCAGCAGTTACTCGATATTCACCGGGGAGCTGTTTTTT. This rearrangement joins TRBV6-5 to TRBJ2-2; unclear D gene. Per germline, CDR1 MNHEY and CDR2 SVGAGI. The CDR3 consists of 14 residues. V was pared by 0 bases and J by 4 bases, with 6 bases between.

About this clone itself: Mismatch with germline at one junction end may stem from a read error. This chain links TRBV7-9 with TRBJ1-4; D remains unclear. The CDR3 is made up of 14 amino acids. The V gene's germline CDR1 is SEHNR and CDR2 FQNEAQ (reference sequence). The CDR3 coding sequence is TGTGCCAGCAGCTTGGGGAGTGGGTATGAAAAAATGTTTTTT. It codes for CASSLGSGYEKMFF. Filled out from reference TRBV7-9 and TRBJ1-4, the complete variable domain reads DTGVSQNPRHKITKRGQNVTFRCDPISEHNRLYWYRQTLGQGPEFLTYFQNEAQLEKSRLLSDRFSAERPKGSFSTLEIQRTEQGDSAMYLCASSLGSGYEKMFFGSGTQLSVL.

This clone was seen a single time. This chain connects TRBV19 to TRBJ1-4; D is unresolved. The germline gives CDR1 LNHDA, CDR2 SQIVND (reference sequence). V lost 1 base and J lost 5, with 14 bases in between. There are 16 residues in the CDR3. The DNA for the CDR3 is TGTGCCAGTAGTATAGGCCGGGGTACGGGAAATGAAAAACTGTTTTTT. Protein product: CASSIGRGTGNEKLFF.

The chain carries TRBV28 and TRBJ2-3; weak D call: TRBD2 (5 bases). Germline CDR1 and CDR2: MDHEN and SYDVKM. The CDR3 runs 10 residues. V was trimmed by 10 bases and J by 8 bases, leaving 10 bases between them. CDR3: CATSRATQYF. DNA of the CDR3: TGTGCCACCTCGAGGGCTACGCAGTATTTT.

The table lists this clone with a count of one. The chain recombines TRBV5-1 with TRBJ1-5, with 9 bases identical to TRBD1. With V trimmed by 4 bases and J by 2 bases, 4 bases remained unmatched. Germline V gene data show CDR1 as SGHRS and CDR2 as YFSETQ. This CDR3 region has 15 residues. In DNA form, the CDR3 reads TGCGCCAGCAGCCCGACAGGGGGGGGCAATCAGCCCCAGCATTTT. Residues: CASSPTGGGNQPQHF. Full variable domain (remainder filled in from reference TRBV5-1 and TRBJ1-5): KAGVTQTPRYLIKTRGQQVTLSCSPISGHRSVSWYQQTPGQGLQFLFEYFSETQRNKGNFPGRFSGRQFSNSRSEMNVSTLELGDSALYLCASSPTGGGNQPQHFGDGTRLSIL.

V is TRBV12-5 and J is TRBJ1-1, with D unresolved. Trimming left V 7 bases short and J 3 bases short, with 12 bases between. This CDR3 is built from 13 residues. From germline, CDR1 is LGHNT and CDR2 FRNRAP. CDR3 in amino acids: CASAPYGDTEAFF. CDR3 bases: TGTGCTAGTGCCCCATACGGGGACACTGAAGCTTTCTTT.

The chain recombines TRBV7-9 with TRBJ2-7, with D perhaps matching TRBD2 (6 bases). Germline values: CDR1 SEHNR, CDR2 FQNEAQ (reference sequence). The CDR3 sequence is 14 residues long. Trimming cost V 5 bases and J 5 bases, with 16 bases left between them. CDR3 DNA: TGTGCCAGCAGCAAATTGGAGGGTTCCCACGAGCAGTACTTC. Translation: CASSKLEGSHEQYF.

This clone has a single count. This chain links TRBV4-3 with TRBJ2-1, with 10 bases identical to TRBD2. With 4 bases clipped from V and 5 bases from J, the junction kept 5 bases outside the gene matches. The CDR3 length is 15 residues. Looked up from germline, CDR1 is LGHNA and CDR2 is YSLEER. The CDR3 sequence is CASSLRTSGNNEQFF. CDR3 bases: TGCGCCAGCAGCCTCCGGACTAGCGGAAACAATGAGCAGTTCTTC.

CDR3 residues: CASSVEIVVSSYNEQFF. The CDR3 DNA is TGTGCCAGCAGCGTAGAGATCGTCGTCAGCTCCTACAATGAGCAGTTCTTC. The chain carries TRBV9 and TRBJ2-1; no firm D call. The germline CDR1 and CDR2 sequences are SGDLS and YYNGEE. This CDR3 contains 17 residues. Between the trimmed V and J ends, which lost 0 bases and 0 bases, there was a span of 13 bases. The full variable domain, completed using reference TRBV9 and TRBJ2-1, is DSGVTQTPKHLITATGQRVTLRCSPRSGDLSVYWYQQSLDQGLQFLIQYYNGEERAKGNILERFSAQQFPDLHSELNLSSLELGDSALYFCASSVEIVVSSYNEQFFGPGTRLTVL.

This sequence joins TRBV18 and TRBJ1-3; no clear D. Per the germline V gene, CDR1 is KGHSH and CDR2 is LQKENI. The CDR3 length is 16 residues. V lost 4 bases and J lost 1, with 14 bases in between. CDR3: CASSRASLGSGNTIYF. The CDR3 nucleotides are TGTGCCAGCTCACGGGCGAGCCTAGGATCTGGAAACACCATATATTTT.

This sequence joins TRBV6-6 and TRBJ1-2, with 10 bases lining up with TRBD1. J lost 2 bases, V lost 6 bases, and 6 bases had no gene match. This CDR3 spans 15 amino acids. The germline CDR1 and CDR2 sequences are MNHNY and SVGAGI (reference sequence). Here the CDR3 reads CASRAGDRGNYGYTF. CDR3 bases: TGTGCCAGCAGGGCCGGGGACAGGGGAAACTATGGCTACACCTTC.

The rearrangement links TRBV7-9 to TRBJ2-1; D call uncertain. V was clipped by 2 bases and J by 6 bases, with 5 bases between them. CDR3 size: 12 residues. In germline, CDR1 is SEHNR, CDR2 FQNEAQ (reference sequence). The CDR3, as DNA: TGTGCCAGCAGCTTAAGTTTCAATGAGCAGTTCTTC. Translated: CASSLSFNEQFF.

The CDR3 DNA sequence: TGTGCCAGCAGCCAAGAGGGATTTGGGGGACAGGGTTTCACTGAAGCTTTCTTT. Its translation: CASSQEGFGGQGFTEAFF. The rearrangement links TRBV14 to TRBJ1-1; 9 bases are a match to TRBD1. Germline lookup yields CDR1 SGHDN and CDR2 FVKESK. The CDR3 totals 18 residues. J was trimmed by 4 bases and V by 0 bases; bases with no gene match: 12.

V usage is TRBV19 and J usage is TRBJ1-2, with D uncertain. Germline lookup yields CDR1 LNHDA and CDR2 SQIVND (reference sequence). CDR3 length: 13 amino acids. Trimming cost V 3 bases and J 7 bases, with 12 bases left between them. CDR3 coding DNA: TGTGCCAGTAGTATTTTTGGGGAGCGTGGCTACACCTTC. It codes for CASSIFGERGYTF.

The chain combines TRBV20-1 with TRBJ2-3; D not certain. V was trimmed by 2 bases and J by 6 bases, leaving 6 bases between them. The CDR3 extends over 11 amino acids. Germline V gene data show CDR1 as DFQATT and CDR2 as SNEGSKA (reference sequence). CDR3 sequence reads: CSARISDTQYF. The CDR3 DNA sequence: TGCAGTGCTAGAATCTCGGATACGCAGTATTTT.

The J gene is TRBJ1-6, the V gene TRBV4-3; 10 nucleotides match TRBD1. The CDR3 length is 15 residues. With V trimmed by 5 bases and J by 9 bases, 7 bases remained unmatched. Germline CDR1 and CDR2: LGHNA and YSLEER. The CDR3 region has the DNA TGCGCCAGCAGCAGGACCGGGACAGGGGCTTCACCCCTCCACTTT. This gives the protein CASSRTGTGASPLHF.

V and J are TRBV19 and TRBJ1-6; no firm D call. The CDR3 runs 15 residues. Trimming took 6 bases from V and 0 from J, leaving 9 bases between them. Germline assignment: CDR1 LNHDA and CDR2 SQIVND (reference sequence). The CDR3 coding sequence is TGTGCCAGTAGGGTCGAAAGCTCCTATAATTCACCCCTCCACTTT. Translating gives CASRVESSYNSPLHF.

This clone was seen only a few times. V and J are TRBV5-1 and TRBJ1-1; a possible D gene is TRBD1 (6 bases). CDR3 length: 14 residues. Germline V lookup: CDR1 SGHRS, CDR2 YFSETQ. Trimming shortened V by 3 bases and J by 4 bases, and 13 bases separated the two germline ends. Written as DNA, the CDR3 is TGCGCCAGCAGCTCCGGTCAAGGGGGCACTGAAGCTTTCTTT. The encoded protein is CASSSGQGGTEAFF.

The chain couples TRBV7-9 to TRBJ1-2; 7 nucleotides line up with TRBD1. The CDR3 is made up of 13 amino acids. CDR1 and CDR2 (germline): SEHNR, FQNEAQ (reference sequence). The V segment lost 4 bases and the J segment 6 bases; nucleotides outside the gene matches: 5. The CDR3 reads CASSWGTENGYTF. The CDR3, as DNA: TGTGCCAGCAGCTGGGGGACAGAGAATGGCTACACCTTC. Looking up the rest from reference TRBV7-9 and TRBJ1-2 gives the full variable domain: DTGVSQNPRHKITKRGQNVTFRCDPISEHNRLYWYRQTLGQGPEFLTYFQNEAQLEKSRLLSDRFSAERPKGSFSTLEIQRTEQGDSAMYLCASSWGTENGYTFGSGTRLTVV.

This chain connects TRBV30 to TRBJ2-5, with TRBD2 matching 8 bases. The CDR3 totals 16 residues. Trimming removed 0 bases from V and 5 bases from J; junction bases left unmatched: 11. CDR1 and CDR2 (germline): GTSNPN, SVGIG (reference sequence). The CDR3 sequence: CAWSVTRGALEETQYF. CDR3 coding DNA: TGTGCCTGGAGTGTAACGCGGGGGGCACTCGAGGAGACCCAGTACTTC.

A few counts support this clone. V gene TRBV19 combines with J gene TRBJ1-1; TRBD1 matches 7 bases. V gave up 7 bases and J gave up 9 bases; unmatched junction bases: 11. This CDR3 comprises 13 residues. Germline CDR1 LNHDA, CDR2 SQIVND (reference sequence). The CDR3 loop is CASTLAQQGKAFF. The CDR3 DNA is TGTGCCAGTACCCTAGCCCAACAGGGGAAAGCTTTCTTT.

This chain connects TRBV7-6 to TRBJ1-6; TRBD1 is a possible D gene (5 bases). Germline-derived CDR1 and CDR2 are SGHVS and FNYEAQ. The length of the CDR3 is 16 residues. Trimming removed 1 base at V and 9 bases at J, with 16 bases between. CDR3 protein: CASSLGVLREGSPLHF. The CDR3 DNA follows: TGTGCCAGCAGCTTAGGAGTTCTCAGGGAGGGTTCACCCCTCCACTTT.

This sequence joins TRBV5-6 and TRBJ2-7; D ambiguous. V lost 1 base to trimming and J lost 0 bases, with 17 bases between them. The CDR3 covers 17 residues. Germline assignment: CDR1 SGHDT and CDR2 YYEEEE. CDR3 bases: TGTGCCAGCAGCTTGTACCCAATCCGGAACTTCTCCTACGAGCAGTACTTC. Protein product: CASSLYPIRNFSYEQYF.